These 9 T cell receptor beta chains were sequenced from one sample in a study of T cell changes during pregnancy in multiple sclerosis. Data came from immunoSEQ multiplex PCR; TCRdb stores just in-frame clones and leaves some out. This sample yields approximately 50,000 clones, of which roughly 95% are seen a single time; around 0.34% belongs to the top ten. The sequences come from CD4+ T cells from peripheral blood mononuclear cells, collected in the third trimester of pregnancy. These receptors came from a female donor with multiple sclerosis, enrolled in a pregnancy study.

The chain combines TRBV11-2 with TRBJ2-6, with no clear D. Germline CDR1 is SGHAT and CDR2 is FQNNGV. CDR3 length equals 14 residues. Trimming removed 1 base from V and 4 bases from J, with 5 bases in between. The CDR3 sequence is CASSLGAGANVLTF. The CDR3 nucleotides are TGTGCCAGCAGCTTAGGGGCCGGGGCCAACGTCCTGACTTTC. The entire variable domain, with the rest obtained from reference TRBV11-2 and TRBJ2-6, is as follows: EAGVAQSPRYKIIEKRQSVAFWCNPISGHATLYWYQQILGQGPKLLIQFQNNGVVDDSQLPKDRFSAERLKGVDSTLKIQPAKLEDSAVYLCASSLGAGANVLTFGAGSRLTVL.

The genes are TRBV28 and TRBJ1-2; perhaps TRBD1 as D (6 bases). The CDR3 is 12 residues long. V lost 7 bases to trimming and J lost 5 bases, with 11 bases between them. CDR1 is MDHEN and CDR2 is SYDVKM in the germline V gene. CDR3 coding DNA: TGTGCCAGCATGACACAGGGTTATGGCTACACCTTC. Encoded protein: CASMTQGYGYTF.

The chain links TRBV6-1 to TRBJ1-1; D gene unclear. This CDR3 has 14 amino acids. Germline assignment: CDR1 MNHNS and CDR2 SASEGT. V lost 8 bases and J lost 1, with 14 bases in between. The chain's CDR3 is CASRLDPTNTEAFF. DNA of the CDR3: TGTGCCAGCCGCCTAGACCCTACGAACACTGAAGCTTTCTTT.

This sequence joins TRBV28 and TRBJ2-1; 9 nucleotides line up with TRBD2. The CDR3 spans 15 residues. V trimming: 5 bases; J trimming: 5 bases; junction bases outside the gene matches: 7. In germline, CDR1 is MDHEN, CDR2 SYDVKM. CDR3 in DNA: TGTGCCAGCAGTGGACTCCGACTAGCGGACAATGAGCAGTTCTTC. Translated, it gives CASSGLRLADNEQFF. Filled out from reference TRBV28 and TRBJ2-1, the complete variable domain reads DVKVTQSSRYLVKRTGEKVFLECVQDMDHENMFWYRQDPGLGLRLIYFSYDVKMKEKGDIPEGYSVSREKKERFSLILESASTNQTSMYLCASSGLRLADNEQFFGPGTRLTVL.

The chain couples TRBV5-1 to TRBJ1-1; TRBD1 matches at 9 bases. Germline CDR1 is SGHRS and CDR2 is YFSETQ. V shed 4 bases, J shed 3 bases, and the junction held 4 bases outside the gene matches. This CDR3 comprises 14 residues. The CDR3: CASSRQGEYTEAFF. The DNA for the CDR3 is TGCGCCAGCAGCCGACAGGGGGAATACACTGAAGCTTTCTTT. Full variable domain (rest looked up from reference TRBV5-1 and TRBJ1-1): KAGVTQTPRYLIKTRGQQVTLSCSPISGHRSVSWYQQTPGQGLQFLFEYFSETQRNKGNFPGRFSGRQFSNSRSEMNVSTLELGDSALYLCASSRQGEYTEAFFGQGTRLTVV.

The chain links TRBV19 to TRBJ2-5; 8 bases line up with TRBD1. This CDR3 region has 14 residues. The V segment lost 6 bases and the J segment 1 base; nucleotides outside the gene matches: 4. Germline V lookup: CDR1 LNHDA, CDR2 SQIVND (reference sequence). CDR3 nucleotide sequence: TGTGCCAGTAGCTGGGACAGGAGCCAAGAGACCCAGTACTTC. It is translated as CASSWDRSQETQYF.

This clone came up once. V is TRBV5-5 and J is TRBJ2-3; tentative D call: TRBD1 (6 bases). Germline CDR1 reads SGHKS; CDR2 reads YYEKEE (reference sequence). V shed 4 bases and J shed 4 bases, with 16 bases lying between them. The CDR3 has 15 residues. CDR3 sequence reads: CASSRVGAGADTQYF. The CDR3 DNA is TGTGCCAGCAGCCGGGTGGGGGCCGGGGCAGATACGCAGTATTTT.

Concerning this clone itself: One junction end does not reproduce the germline sequence, and a read error may be involved. CDR3 DNA sequence: TGTGCCAGCAGCTTTCGGGGGGCCACCCTATATTTT. This sequence encodes CASSFRGATLYF. V is TRBV28 and J is TRBJ1-3; tentatively, D is TRBD1 (6 bases). Germline V gene data show CDR1 as MDHEN and CDR2 as SYDVKM. This CDR3 region has 12 residues.

The chain joins TRBV7-2 to TRBJ1-2; D unresolved. This CDR3 contains 16 residues. Germline values: CDR1 SGHTA, CDR2 FQGNSA. V lost 5 bases, J lost 8 bases, and 24 bases lay in between. The CDR3 bases are TGTGCCAGCAGCCAAGATCCCAGTACAGCGGTGAGGGGCTACACCTTC. Its translation is CASSQDPSTAVRGYTF.